The 4 T cell receptor beta chains in this list originate from one sample, sequenced in a study of graft-versus-host responses after intestinal transplantation. Libraries were prepared by immunoSEQ multiplex PCR; TCRdb keeps only in-frame clonotypes and omits some of them. The sample has roughly 46,000 clones, about 93% seen once. The specimen was PBMCs, collected roughly 760 days after a first intestinal transplant, on the day of a second. The source of these receptors is a human patient who received an intestinal transplant, so some T cells may come from the graft donor.

The chain has TRBV27 and TRBJ1-6, with TRBD1 as a possible D gene (5 bases). The CDR3 runs 14 residues. CDR1 is MNHEY, CDR2 SMNVEV, per germline (reference sequence). V was cut by 7 bases and J by 9 bases, with 16 bases left in between. The CDR3 DNA follows: TGTGCCAGCACCAAGCGGCAGGGTGGTTCACCCCTCCACTTT. Protein product: CASTKRQGGSPLHF.

V usage is TRBV7-3 and J usage is TRBJ1-1; 9 nucleotides match TRBD1. CDR3 size: 14 residues. CDR1 and CDR2 from the germline V gene are SGHTA and FQGTGA. The J segment lost 5 bases and the V segment lost 1 base, leaving 2 bases of the junction unmatched. Here the CDR3 reads CASSLMGQGTEAFF. In DNA, the CDR3 is TGTGCCAGCAGCTTAATGGGACAGGGAACTGAAGCTTTCTTT.

This chain uses TRBV5-8 with TRBJ2-3; D ambiguous. V gave up 4 bases and J gave up 1 base, with 10 bases separating them. The CDR3 contains 14 residues. Looked up from germline, CDR1 is SGHTS and CDR2 is YDEGEE. DNA for the CDR3: TGTGCCAGCAGCCCAAGATATGGCACAGATACGCAGTATTTT. It is translated as CASSPRYGTDTQYF.

This chain links TRBV28 with TRBJ2-3; 8 bases are shared with TRBD1. The CDR3 loop spans 14 amino acids. Germline CDR1 is MDHEN and CDR2 is SYDVKM. V trimming: 4 bases; J trimming: 5 bases; junction bases outside the gene matches: 5. The CDR3 region has the DNA TGTGCCAGCAGTTCCGGACAGGGAGAAGATACGCAGTATTTT. Protein product: CASSSGQGEDTQYF.